The text below deals with one T cell receptor beta chain. This clonotype was found many times. The antigen this receptor binds is unknown. There are no base qualities to consult, and no much larger clone falls within one base. The data derive from a study of T-cell reconstitution after alpha-beta-depleted transplantation in children (dated by TCRdb to the mid-2010s). The study in broad terms: The study quantitatively tracked T-cell immune reconstitution after TCRalphabeta/CD19-depleted allogeneic hematopoietic cell transplantation in children using TCR repertoire profiling.

The CDR1 and CDR2 encoded by the germline V gene are SNHLY and FYNNEI. CDR3 length: 12 amino acids, cysteine to phenylalanine. Only the CDR3 DNA is retained, 36 bases long and in frame from the first base. Cut back by 0 bases and 4 bases, the V and J ends lie 3 bases apart. Library method: PCR. TCRdb names Illumina HiSeq 2500 as the instrument used. TCR libraries were prepared with molecular barcoding, using unique molecular identifiers to normalize TCRbeta repertoire quantification. TCRdb trimmed public reads at Q25 via fastp, called clones via MiXCR and kept in-frame beta chains. Duplicate CDR3 protein sequences are folded into a single record with the most common DNA and genes. This sample lists 780,000 or so distinct CDR3 sequences; roughly 15% were detected once. The leading ten clones occupy around 4.5% of the sample. The treatment or condition label, read with the paper, signifies: allogeneic hematopoietic cell transplantation with graft depleted of TCRalphabeta T cells and CD19 B cells. TCRalphabeta/CD19-depleted allogeneic hematopoietic cell grafts were given to the transplant recipients, all of whom were children.

Summary of the overall study and its limitations: About two months after transplant, the apparently early recovery of alphabetaT-cell counts reportedly depended on just several hundred clones that had expanded rapidly and came from non-depleted graft cells. In some patients, high TCRbeta diversity at day 60 was attributed to recipient T cells and intrathymic progenitors that had survived conditioning. Hyperexpanded clone frequencies declined over subsequent months; after one year, T-cell counts and TCRbeta diversity were mostly attributed to newly produced T cells.

This sequence uses TRBV2 and TRBJ1-2, with the D segment identity uncertain. Sequenced material: PBMCs, mostly from graft donor cells, taken 360 days after TCRalphabeta/CD19-depleted stem cell transplant. This TCR was sampled from a male patient younger than 18 who had a stem cell transplant for acute lymphoblastic leukemia, so the T cells may come from the graft donor. CDR3 region: CASSEASYGYTF. The DNA sequence is given as TGTGCCAGCAGTGAAGCGTCCTATGGCTACACCTTC.